The 32 T cell receptor beta chains below come from one sample, sequenced in a study of blood T cells in healthy people across ages. The use of a sample-barcoded 5' primer and a J-beta primer mix characterized a second PCR of roughly 6 to 11 cycles. MiXCR was run by TCRdb on the 5' RACE reads, yielding one entry per CDR3 protein. The sample lists about 1,000,000 distinct CDR3 sequences; 40% to 50% were seen once. Sequencing input: blood. The origin of the receptors is a woman aged 60-75 years in good health.

This clonotype came up a few times. J is TRBJ2-5 and V is TRBV3-1, with 13 bases aligning to TRBD2. The CDR3 totals 16 residues. Trimming removed 6 bases from V and 5 bases from J; junction bases left unmatched: 9. Germline CDR1 is LGHDT and CDR2 is YNNKEL (reference sequence). The CDR3 spells CASSRGLAGVGETQYF. The CDR3 nucleotides are TGTGCCAGCAGTCGCGGACTAGCGGGAGTTGGTGAGACCCAGTACTTC.

The chain has TRBV9 and TRBJ2-7; 9 nucleotides align to TRBD1. The CDR3 consists of 18 residues. Per germline, CDR1 SGDLS and CDR2 YYNGEE. Losses at the gene ends were 0 bases for V and 3 bases for J; bases not matched to a gene: 13. The CDR3 coding sequence is TGTGCCAGCAGCGTAGGAGCCCCCGGGACAGGGATAATCTACGAGCAGTACTTC. Its protein product is CASSVGAPGTGIIYEQYF.

The chain has TRBV20-1 and TRBJ2-1; D gene uncertain. V dropped 1 base and J dropped 1 base, with 8 bases sitting between them. This CDR3 is built from 14 residues. CDR1 is DFQATT and CDR2 is SNEGSKA in the germline V gene (reference sequence). In DNA form, the CDR3 reads TGCAGTGCTAGAGTACGCAGTTCCTACAATGAGCAGTTCTTC. Translation gives CSARVRSSYNEQFF.

This clonotype was counted between two and nine times. The chain employs TRBV28 and TRBJ2-7, with TRBD2 identical over 9 bases. The CDR3 is 14 amino acids. Germline V gives CDR1 MDHEN, CDR2 SYDVKM. J lost 5 bases, V lost 5 bases, and 7 bases had no gene match. CDR3: CASSRSGSGHEQYF. The CDR3 nucleotides read TGTGCCAGCAGTCGTAGCGGGAGTGGGCACGAGCAGTACTTC.

J is TRBJ2-5 and V is TRBV11-2, with 14 bases that match TRBD2. CDR3 length equals 18 residues. Germline trimming cut 3 bases from V and 2 bases from J; bases unmatched to any gene: 8. Germline V gene sequence: CDR1 SGHAT, CDR2 FQNNGV. This CDR3 reads CASSFGTSGRILQETQYF. CDR3 nucleotide sequence: TGTGCCAGCAGCTTCGGGACTAGCGGGAGAATCTTACAAGAGACCCAGTACTTC.

The chain couples TRBV24-1 to TRBJ2-7; 13 nucleotides agree with TRBD2. The CDR3 extends over 17 amino acids. Per germline, CDR1 KGHDR and CDR2 SFDVKD. The trim removed 4 bases at V and 7 bases at J, leaving 12 bases unmatched. The CDR3 region is CATSDPGLAGVVDEQYF. DNA of the CDR3: TGTGCCACCAGTGACCCCGGACTAGCGGGAGTCGTAGATGAGCAGTACTTC.

This sequence joins TRBV27 and TRBJ2-5; 8 positions agree with TRBD2. Trimming at V came to 5 bases and at J to 11 bases, leaving 10 bases not matched to a gene. Germline-derived CDR1 and CDR2 are MNHEY and SMNVEV (reference sequence). The CDR3 is made up of 13 amino acids. The CDR3 region has the DNA TGTGCCAGCAGTGCAGCGGGAGTTAATGAGCAGTACTTC. Translation: CASSAAGVNEQYF.

The chain recombines TRBV29-1 with TRBJ1-2; TRBD1 agrees at 7 bases. Trimming cost V 3 bases and J 3 bases; bases outside gene matches: 16. Germline CDR1 and CDR2: SQVTM and ANQGSEA. The CDR3 extends over 17 amino acids. Written as DNA, the CDR3 is TGCAGCGTTGACACTCCCGGACAGGTCTCAAACTACTATGGCTACACCTTC. Protein sequence: CSVDTPGQVSNYYGYTF.

V gene TRBV2 combines with J gene TRBJ1-2; no reliable D call. Germline V lookup: CDR1 SNHLY, CDR2 FYNNEI. The ends were cut back, 4 bases at V and 3 bases at J, with 18 bases in the middle. This CDR3 spans 16 amino acids. The CDR3 protein is CASSARKDGMHYGYTF. The CDR3 DNA follows: TGTGCCAGCAGTGCCCGGAAGGACGGCATGCACTATGGCTACACCTTC.

The chain couples TRBV5-1 to TRBJ2-1, with a tentative D call TRBD2 (6 bases). Germline V gene lookup returns CDR1 SGHRS and CDR2 YFSETQ. Trimming stripped 3 bases from V and 4 bases from J, with 17 bases between. The CDR3 consists of 16 residues. The CDR3 region has the DNA TGCGCCAGCAGCTATCGGGGGAGTCACCAATACAATGAGCAGTTCTTC. This encodes CASSYRGSHQYNEQFF.

The rearrangement joins TRBV29-1 to TRBJ2-5; tentatively, D is TRBD1 or TRBD2 (5 bases each). Matching the DNA end better, TRBJ2-7 makes the J call doubtful. This CDR3 spans 14 amino acids. Germline CDR1 reads SQVTM; CDR2 reads ANQGSEA. CDR3: CSASPGAGMHEQYF. The CDR3 DNA reads as TGCAGCGCTAGCCCTGGGGCAGGGATGCACGAGCAGTACTTC.

This chain links TRBV6-2 or TRBV6-3 with TRBJ2-2; 9 nucleotides agree with TRBD2. V lost 6 bases to trimming and J lost 5 bases; unmatched junction nucleotides: 7. CDR1 and CDR2 (germline): MNHEY, SVGEGT. CDR3 length: 15 residues. This chain's CDR3 is CASRPSGARTGELFF. The CDR3 bases are TGTGCCAGCAGACCTAGCGGGGCACGGACCGGGGAGCTGTTTTTT.

This clonotype was picked up a small number of times. This chain connects TRBV11-2 to TRBJ2-7; the D gene could be TRBD1 or TRBD2 (6 bases each). The CDR3 runs 19 residues. The V gene lost 4 bases and the J gene lost 3 bases, with 28 bases spanning the gap. CDR1 and CDR2 (germline): SGHAT, FQNNGV. CDR3 sequence reads: CASSSQRGVVGVALYEQYF. The CDR3 DNA reads as TGTGCCAGCAGCTCACAAAGGGGGGTAGTTGGGGTAGCCCTCTACGAGCAGTACTTC. Based on the CDR3 plus reference TRBV11-2 and TRBJ2-7, the full variable domain is EAGVAQSPRYKIIEKRQSVAFWCNPISGHATLYWYQQILGQGPKLLIQFQNNGVVDDSQLPKDRFSAERLKGVDSTLKIQPAKLEDSAVYLCASSSQRGVVGVALYEQYFGPGTRLTVT.

This clonotype was seen a handful of times. This chain uses TRBV15 with TRBJ2-5; no clear D gene. Germline CDR1 LNHNV, CDR2 YYDKDF (reference sequence). V was trimmed by 3 bases and J by 0 bases, leaving 14 bases between them. The CDR3 has 16 amino acids. CDR3 nucleotides: TGTGCCACCAGCAGTACTCTGTCTGACTACCAAGAGACCCAGTACTTC. This sequence encodes CATSSTLSDYQETQYF.

This clonotype was observed a handful of times. The CDR3 DNA sequence: TGCAGCGTTGAAATGGACGGCAATGAGCAGTTCTTC. This gives the protein CSVEMDGNEQFF. The chain is built from TRBV29-1 and TRBJ2-1; no reliable D call. The CDR3 loop spans 12 amino acids. Germline V gene lookup returns CDR1 SQVTM and CDR2 ANQGSEA. Trimming removed 2 bases at V and 6 bases at J, with 8 bases between.

CDR3 region: CSARDQASGTDTQYF. CDR3 coding DNA: TGCAGTGCTAGAGATCAGGCTAGCGGCACAGATACGCAGTATTTT. The chain carries TRBV20-1 and TRBJ2-3; D is perhaps TRBD2 (6 bases). The V gene lost 0 bases and the J gene lost 1 base, with 11 bases spanning the gap. Germline V CDR1 and CDR2: DFQATT, SNEGSKA (reference sequence). CDR3 size: 15 residues.

V gene TRBV12-3 or TRBV12-4 combines with J gene TRBJ2-6; 12 bases are a match to TRBD2. Trimming cost V 2 bases and J 0 bases; bases outside gene matches: 11. The CDR3 runs 21 residues. For the CDR3, the DNA is TGTGCCAGCAGTTTAAAACGGACAGGACTAGCGGGAAACTCTGGGGCCAACGTCCTGACTTTC. Its protein product is CASSLKRTGLAGNSGANVLTF.

This clonotype has a single count. The CDR3: CRVSPGAGVPYNEQFF. In nucleotides, the CDR3 is TGCAGGGTAAGCCCTGGGGCGGGAGTCCCCTACAATGAGCAGTTCTTC. The chain has TRBV20-1 and TRBJ2-1, with TRBD2 matching over 7 bases. This CDR3 has 16 amino acids. Germline CDR1 reads DFQATT; CDR2 reads SNEGSKA (reference sequence).

This rearrangement joins TRBV24-1 to TRBJ2-3; D perhaps matches TRBD1 (5 bases). The CDR3 sequence is 15 residues long. CDR1 is KGHDR and CDR2 is SFDVKD in the germline V gene. The V end lost 4 bases, the J end lost 0 bases, and 10 bases lay between the germline ends. The CDR3 spells CATSEGVWSTDTQYF. CDR3 sequence (DNA): TGTGCCACCAGTGAAGGGGTTTGGAGCACAGATACGCAGTATTTT.

Only a few counts were recorded for this clonotype. This rearrangement joins TRBV20-1 to TRBJ2-7; TRBD2 agrees at 10 bases. Germline CDR1 DFQATT, CDR2 SNEGSKA (reference sequence). This CDR3 contains 13 residues. The V and J ends lost 3 bases and 5 bases, in that order; junction bases with no gene match: 4. The CDR3 region is CSASILAGDEQYF. CDR3 DNA sequence: TGCAGTGCTAGTATCCTAGCGGGAGACGAGCAGTACTTC.

Of note for this clonotype: A much larger clone lies a single base off, so this may be a read error. The chain combines TRBV3-1 with TRBJ2-1; D possibly corresponds to TRBD2 (6 bases). Germline CDR1 LGHDT, CDR2 YNNKEL (reference sequence). The CDR3 totals 12 residues. Here the CDR3 reads CASSRRGNGQFF. CDR3 DNA sequence: TGTGCCAGCAGCCGGCGGGGCAATGGGCAGTTCTTC.

The chain joins TRBV24-1 to TRBJ2-1; D is uncertain. The CDR3 is made up of 11 amino acids. V was trimmed by 4 bases and J by 4 bases, leaving 1 base between them. CDR1 KGHDR and CDR2 SFDVKD come from the germline V gene. As DNA, the CDR3 is TGTGCCACCAGTGAGTACAATGAGCAGTTCTTC. Protein product: CATSEYNEQFF.

The sample holds a few counts of this clonotype. A read error is possible here, since a much larger clone lies one base away. The CDR3 bases are TGTGCCACCAGTGATACCGCAGATACGCAGTATTTT. Its translation is CATSDTADTQYF. J is TRBJ2-3 and V is TRBV24-1; D gene uncertain. Trimming pared 3 bases from V and 4 bases from J, leaving 4 bases between. The CDR3 contains 12 residues. Germline assignment: CDR1 KGHDR and CDR2 SFDVKD.

This chain connects TRBV7-2 to TRBJ2-5; weak D call: TRBD2 (6 bases). The CDR3 covers 16 residues. Trimming removed 3 bases from V and 1 base from J, with 15 bases in between. Germline CDR1 and CDR2: SGHTA and FQGNSA. The CDR3 DNA reads TGTGCCAGCAGCTTGGTCACCGGGAGTCGCCAAGAGACCCAGTACTTC. Protein sequence: CASSLVTGSRQETQYF.

The chain employs TRBV6-1 and TRBJ1-5, with a tentative D call TRBD1 (5 bases). The CDR3 is 14 residues long. Trimming stripped 7 bases from V and 7 bases from J, with 17 bases between. Germline V CDR1 and CDR2: MNHNS, SASEGT. The CDR3 here is CASMGGEGRQPQHF. The DNA for the CDR3 is TGTGCCAGCATGGGGGGGGAGGGGAGGCAGCCCCAGCATTTT.

The V call is TRBV15, the J call TRBJ2-2; no definite D call. Germline CDR1 is LNHNV and CDR2 is YYDKDF (reference sequence). Trimming removed 2 bases from V and 8 bases from J, with 15 bases in between. CDR3 length: 15 residues. CDR3 protein: CATSRFPTPVGELFF. DNA for the CDR3: TGTGCCACCAGCAGATTTCCCACGCCGGTTGGGGAGCTGTTTTTT. The variable domain in full, completed from reference TRBV15 and TRBJ2-2, reads DAMVIQNPRYQVTQFGKPVTLSCSQTLNHNVMYWYQQKSSQAPKLLFHYYDKDFNNEADTPDNFQSRRPNTSFCFLDIRSPGLGDTAMYLCATSRFPTPVGELFFGEGSRLTVL.

This chain connects TRBV15 to TRBJ1-2, with 11 bases matching TRBD1. The V and J ends lost 7 bases and 2 bases, in that order; junction bases with no gene match: 3. CDR3 length: 14 residues. CDR1 and CDR2 from the germline V gene are LNHNV and YYDKDF (reference sequence). CDR3 in DNA: TGTGCCACCATGGGGACAGGGGGAAACTATGGCTACACCTTC. Translating it yields CATMGTGGNYGYTF.

The chain uses TRBV11-2 and TRBJ2-1, with D perhaps given as TRBD1 or TRBD2 (7 bases each). The V gene's germline CDR1 is SGHAT and CDR2 FQNNGV. Trimming left V 7 bases short and J 6 bases short, with 16 bases between. CDR3 size: 14 residues. CDR3 amino acids: CASTPGGVGNEQFF. CDR3 DNA: TGTGCCAGCACCCCAGGGGGGGTTGGCAATGAGCAGTTCTTC.

This rearrangement joins TRBV5-1 to TRBJ2-1; no definite D call. Germline CDR1 is SGHRS and CDR2 is YFSETQ. The CDR3 loop spans 16 amino acids. V was pared by 1 base and J by 2 bases, with 13 bases between. CDR3 coding DNA: TGCGCCAGCAGCTTGACCTCTAGGGTGACCTACAATGAGCAGTTCTTC. This encodes CASSLTSRVTYNEQFF. Filled out from reference TRBV5-1 and TRBJ2-1, the complete variable domain reads KAGVTQTPRYLIKTRGQQVTLSCSPISGHRSVSWYQQTPGQGLQFLFEYFSETQRNKGNFPGRFSGRQFSNSRSEMNVSTLELGDSALYLCASSLTSRVTYNEQFFGPGTRLTVL.

The genes are TRBV20-1 and TRBJ1-5; TRBD1 is a possible D gene (5 bases). Germline V gene lookup returns CDR1 DFQATT and CDR2 SNEGSKA (reference sequence). V lost 0 bases and J lost 1, with 10 bases in between. CDR3 length: 15 amino acids. The CDR3 DNA reads TGCAGTGCTAGAGATTCGGGGCTGAGCAATCAGCCCCAGCATTTT. It specifies CSARDSGLSNQPQHF.

The V call is TRBV29-1, the J call TRBJ2-5; tentatively, D is TRBD2 (6 bases). The V gene lost 6 bases and the J gene lost 5 bases, with 19 bases spanning the gap. CDR3 length: 14 residues. Germline V lookup: CDR1 SQVTM, CDR2 ANQGSEA. This CDR3 is CSVGLDKGLETQYF. CDR3 DNA sequence: TGCAGCGTGGGACTGGACAAAGGGTTGGAGACCCAGTACTTC.

The CDR3 DNA reads as TGTGCCAGCAGTGGGACTAGCGAAGGCACAGATACGCAGTATTTT. Translated: CASSGTSEGTDTQYF. The chain is built from TRBV6-2 or TRBV6-3 and TRBJ2-3; 10 bases fit TRBD2. Germline assignment: CDR1 MNHEY and CDR2 SVGEGT. The CDR3 length is 15 residues. V lost 5 bases to trimming and J lost 1 base; unmatched junction nucleotides: 3.